The 28 T cell receptor beta chains below all came from one sample that was sequenced in a study of T cell responses to AZD1222 COVID-19 vaccine. Libraries were prepared by immunoSEQ multiplex PCR; TCRdb keeps only in-frame clonotypes and omits some of them. The sample holds 150,000 to 200,000 clones, 85% to 90% seen once. The sample in question was peripheral blood, obtained 28 days after the second AZD1222 dose. Source of these receptors: an adult who received the AZD1222 COVID-19 vaccine.

The chain is built from TRBV15 and TRBJ2-7; the match to TRBD2 covers 8 bases. The J segment lost 5 bases and the V segment lost 5 bases, leaving 8 bases of the junction unmatched. Germline V gene data show CDR1 as LNHNV and CDR2 as YYDKDF (reference sequence). CDR3 length equals 14 residues. The CDR3 region has the DNA TGTGCCACCAGCCGCGGGGGGAACCAGCACGAGCAGTACTTC. The encoded protein is CATSRGGNQHEQYF.

V usage is TRBV12-5 and J usage is TRBJ1-1; unclear D gene. Between the trimmed V and J ends, which lost 2 bases and 10 bases, there was a span of 14 bases. Germline V gene sequence: CDR1 LGHNT, CDR2 FRNRAP. The CDR3 runs 13 residues. The CDR3 region has the DNA TGTGCTAGTGGTTTGTTTGCGAGCCATGGAGCTTTCTTT. Its protein is CASGLFASHGAFF.

V gene TRBV19 combines with J gene TRBJ1-4; TRBD1 is a possible D gene (5 bases). The V end was cut by 8 bases, the J end by 10 bases, with 20 bases between. There are 14 residues in the CDR3. Per the germline V gene, CDR1 is LNHDA and CDR2 is SQIVND (reference sequence). The CDR3 DNA is TGTGCCAGTCGGGGAAAAGCGGGGGAAAGAAAACTGTTTTTT. Residues: CASRGKAGERKLFF.

The V gene is TRBV5-1, the J gene TRBJ1-1, with D unresolved. From germline, CDR1 is SGHRS and CDR2 YFSETQ. The CDR3 spans 16 residues. V lost 1 base, J lost 0 bases, and 13 bases lay in between. The CDR3 bases are TGCGCCAGCAGCTTGCGTCCTAACTCATTGAACACTGAAGCTTTCTTT. The encoded protein is CASSLRPNSLNTEAFF. Using reference TRBV5-1 and TRBJ1-1 for the parts outside the CDR3, the full variable domain is KAGVTQTPRYLIKTRGQQVTLSCSPISGHRSVSWYQQTPGQGLQFLFEYFSETQRNKGNFPGRFSGRQFSNSRSEMNVSTLELGDSALYLCASSLRPNSLNTEAFFGQGTRLTVV.

The V and J genes are TRBV9 and TRBJ2-3; D is possibly TRBD1 (6 bases). Germline V gene data show CDR1 as SGDLS and CDR2 as YYNGEE. V shed 0 bases and J shed 1 base, with 6 bases lying between them. This CDR3 spans 14 amino acids. Written as DNA, the CDR3 is TGTGCCAGCAGCGTAGGGGGGCGCACAGATACGCAGTATTTT. It yields the protein CASSVGGRTDTQYF.

This chain joins TRBV5-1 and TRBJ1-1, with D tentatively TRBD1 (5 bases). The length of the CDR3 is 15 residues. V was clipped by 4 bases and J by 1 base, with 14 bases between them. Germline CDR1 is SGHRS and CDR2 is YFSETQ. CDR3 in DNA: TGCGCCAGCAGCCGGGACGGGGGATGGAACACTGAAGCTTTCTTT. This sequence encodes CASSRDGGWNTEAFF.

This clone was counted a few times. The chain has TRBV6-6 and TRBJ1-5; TRBD1 is a possible D gene (5 bases). Trimming left V 6 bases short and J 11 bases short, with 17 bases between. CDR1 and CDR2 (germline): MNHNY, SVGAGI (reference sequence). CDR3 length: 13 residues. CDR3 amino acids: CASRQAGPQAQHF. CDR3 DNA: TGTGCCAGCAGGCAGGCGGGACCCCAGGCCCAGCATTTT.

The CDR3 loop reads CAIKGPLNTEAFF. The CDR3 nucleotides are TGTGCCATCAAGGGCCCATTAAACACTGAAGCTTTCTTT. The V and J genes are TRBV10-3 and TRBJ1-1, with D unclear. The CDR3 runs 13 residues. Per the germline V gene, CDR1 is ENHRY and CDR2 is SYGVKD. Trimming removed 7 bases at V and 2 bases at J, with 11 bases between.

This clone was seen a handful of times. J is TRBJ1-6 and V is TRBV27, with D perhaps matching TRBD1 (6 bases). The germline V and J ends were trimmed by 5 bases and 10 bases, with 12 bases remaining between them. Germline CDR1 reads MNHEY; CDR2 reads SMNVEV (reference sequence). This CDR3 comprises 13 residues. The CDR3 spells CASSLDRPSPLHF. The CDR3 DNA reads TGTGCCAGCAGTCTCGACAGGCCCTCACCCCTCCACTTT.

This clone showed up just a few times. This same CDR3 is encoded by further DNA sequences in the sample. The rearrangement links TRBV5-1 to TRBJ1-1; D is ambiguous. CDR3 size: 11 residues. Trimming took 0 bases from V and 5 from J, leaving 2 bases between them. Germline V gives CDR1 SGHRS, CDR2 YFSETQ. CDR3 nucleotide sequence: TGCGCCAGCAGCTTGGGGACTGAAGCTTTCTTT. Its protein is CASSLGTEAFF.

The chain links TRBV28 to TRBJ2-1, with unresolved D. The germline V gene encodes CDR1 MDHEN and CDR2 SYDVKM. The CDR3 loop spans 12 amino acids. V shed 4 bases and J shed 4 bases, with 5 bases lying between them. The CDR3 DNA follows: TGTGCCAGCAGTTACGGATACAATGAGCAGTTCTTC. Protein: CASSYGYNEQFF.

The chain uses TRBV7-8 and TRBJ1-2; D may be TRBD1 (6 bases). The CDR3 extends over 15 amino acids. Germline values: CDR1 SGHVS, CDR2 FQNEAQ. Trimming took off 4 bases at V and 3 bases at J, with 15 bases between the two ends. The CDR3: CASSSRARGHYGYTF. The CDR3 nucleotides read TGTGCCAGCAGCTCCCGGGCCCGGGGGCACTATGGCTACACCTTC.

The gene calls are TRBV5-1 and TRBJ2-6; D is undetermined. Germline V gene sequence: CDR1 SGHRS, CDR2 YFSETQ. This CDR3 contains 15 residues. Trimming took 7 bases from V and 0 from J, leaving 11 bases between them. CDR3 sequence: CASERTPSGANVLTF. DNA for the CDR3: TGCGCCAGCGAAAGGACCCCCTCTGGGGCCAACGTCCTGACTTTC.

The chain couples TRBV9 to TRBJ2-1; 9 positions match TRBD2. From germline, CDR1 is SGDLS and CDR2 YYNGEE. This CDR3 has 15 residues. Trimming at V came to 0 bases and at J to 8 bases, leaving 6 bases not matched to a gene. The CDR3 sequence: CASSVGSGGLDEQFF. DNA of the CDR3: TGTGCCAGCAGCGTAGGTAGCGGGGGATTGGATGAGCAGTTCTTC.

On this clone: The same CDR3 can be traced to other DNA sequences in this sample. The CDR3: CASSGGGYSNQPQHF. The CDR3 DNA reads TGTGCCAGCAGTGGGGGAGGGTATAGCAATCAGCCCCAGCATTTT. The chain joins TRBV2 to TRBJ1-5; D not resolved. This CDR3 has 15 amino acids. The V gene's germline CDR1 is SNHLY and CDR2 FYNNEI. The germline V and J ends were trimmed by 4 bases and 0 bases, with 10 bases remaining between them.

The genes are TRBV18 and TRBJ2-2; D is unclear. This CDR3 is built from 12 residues. The germline gives CDR1 KGHSH, CDR2 LQKENI. The ends were cut back, 4 bases at V and 3 bases at J, with 3 bases in the middle. DNA of the CDR3: TGTGCCAGCTCACTGGACACCGGGGAGCTGTTTTTT. Protein sequence: CASSLDTGELFF.

The CDR3 coding sequence is TGTGCCTGGAGTGTAGGCACCGGTGGGGGTATGTTTGATTCACCCCTCCACTTT. It yields the protein CAWSVGTGGGMFDSPLHF. The chain links TRBV30 to TRBJ1-6, with D maybe TRBD1 (5 bases). Germline V gene sequence: CDR1 GTSNPN, CDR2 SVGIG (reference sequence). The CDR3 is 18 residues long. The V and J ends lost 0 bases and 8 bases respectively, with 23 bases between them. Complete variable domain (other parts from reference TRBV30 and TRBJ1-6): SQTIHQWPATLVQPVGSPLSLECTVEGTSNPNLYWYRQAAGRGLQLLFYSVGIGQISSEVPQNLSASRPQDRQFILSSKKLLLSDSGFYLCAWSVGTGGGMFDSPLHFGNGTRLTVT.

This clone is a singleton in its sample. The V and J genes are TRBV6-8 and TRBJ1-4, with 9 bases identical to TRBD1. Germline V gene data show CDR1 as MNHGY and CDR2 as SAAAGT. The CDR3 runs 17 residues. The junction had 15 bases not matched to a gene; V was cut back by 1 base and J by 12 bases. In nucleotides, the CDR3 is TGTGCCAGCAGTTACTTAGCCGGGACAGGGCATGTGGGGGAACTGTTTTTT. Its translation: CASSYLAGTGHVGELFF.

V and J are TRBV27 and TRBJ2-1; 8 bases align to TRBD2. The length of the CDR3 is 15 residues. Unmatched junction bases numbered 9, after V lost 6 bases and J lost 5 bases. Germline V gene sequence: CDR1 MNHEY, CDR2 SMNVEV (reference sequence). The CDR3 nucleotides read TGTGCCAGCAGCCCGCGGCGGGAGGCTAACAATGAGCAGTTCTTC. Translation: CASSPRREANNEQFF.

This sequence joins TRBV12-3 or TRBV12-4 and TRBJ2-5, with a tentative D call TRBD1 (5 bases). V gave up 6 bases and J gave up 3 bases, with 11 bases separating them. This CDR3 contains 13 residues. The CDR3 bases are TGTGCCAGCAGCCTCGGACACGAAGAGACCCAGTACTTC. Translation gives CASSLGHEETQYF.

This chain links TRBV10-3 with TRBJ1-6, with unresolved D. Germline V gives CDR1 ENHRY, CDR2 SYGVKD. This CDR3 is built from 16 residues. Trimming took 5 bases from V and 0 from J, leaving 11 bases between them. DNA of the CDR3: TGTGCCATCAGTATGGTTGAACCCTCCTATAATTCACCCCTCCACTTT. It yields the protein CAISMVEPSYNSPLHF.

The rearrangement uses TRBV5-6 and TRBJ2-7; D is possibly TRBD2 (6 bases). V was clipped by 4 bases and J by 4 bases, with 18 bases between them. The CDR3 sequence is 15 residues long. Looked up from germline, CDR1 is SGHDT and CDR2 is YYEEEE. The CDR3 sequence is CASSRGGLSLYEQYF. CDR3 DNA sequence: TGTGCCAGCAGCAGGGGAGGACTCTCCCTTTACGAGCAGTACTTC.

The V call is TRBV6-2 or TRBV6-3, the J call TRBJ2-2; D remains ambiguous. The CDR3 consists of 15 residues. The V end was cut by 0 bases, the J end by 6 bases, with 11 bases between. CDR1 MNHEY and CDR2 SVGEGT come from the germline V gene. The CDR3 spells CASSYSSRFAGELFF. The CDR3 coding sequence is TGTGCCAGCAGTTACTCGAGTCGGTTTGCCGGGGAGCTGTTTTTT.

The V and J genes are TRBV7-6 and TRBJ1-2, with D maybe TRBD1 (6 bases). V was shortened by 5 bases and J by 0 bases, with 25 bases between the two germline ends. The germline gives CDR1 SGHVS, CDR2 FNYEAQ. The CDR3 runs 19 residues. In DNA, the CDR3 is TGTGCCAGCAGCAACATCCCCACAGGGCTTGAAGGGGCTAACTATGGCTACACCTTC. Translation gives CASSNIPTGLEGANYGYTF. The variable domain in full, with the rest retrieved from reference TRBV7-6 and TRBJ1-2, is GAGVSQSPRYKVTKRGQDVALRCDPISGHVSLYWYRQALGQGPEFLTYFNYEAQQDKSGLPNDRFSAERPEGSISTLTIQRTEQRDSAMYRCASSNIPTGLEGANYGYTFGSGTRLTVV.

This clone was recorded only once. The chain has TRBV5-8 and TRBJ2-5; no reliable D call. Germline V CDR1 and CDR2: SGHTS, YDEGEE. Trimming took off 0 bases at V and 0 bases at J, with 9 bases between the two ends. There are 15 residues in the CDR3. CDR3 loop: CASSLAKGYQETQYF. CDR3 nucleotide sequence: TGTGCCAGCAGCTTGGCCAAGGGATACCAAGAGACCCAGTACTTC.

This clone was observed once. This rearrangement joins TRBV9 to TRBJ1-1, with TRBD1 matching over 11 bases. V trimming: 5 bases; J trimming: 4 bases; junction bases outside the gene matches: 13. This CDR3 has 17 amino acids. Germline V gene data show CDR1 as SGDLS and CDR2 as YYNGEE. The CDR3 coding sequence is TGTGCCAGCAGACCTATCGGACAGGGGGCAGAGGGCACTGAAGCTTTCTTT. Its protein product is CASRPIGQGAEGTEAFF.

The chain joins TRBV29-1 to TRBJ1-4, with a tentative D call TRBD1 (6 bases). The germline gives CDR1 SQVTM, CDR2 ANQGSEA. The CDR3 loop spans 14 amino acids. The germline V and J ends were trimmed by 6 bases and 0 bases, with 11 bases remaining between them. CDR3 protein: CSVSGQTTNEKLFF. For the CDR3, the DNA is TGCAGCGTCTCCGGACAGACAACTAATGAAAAACTGTTTTTT.

This chain connects TRBV5-5 to TRBJ1-1; D unresolved. V was shortened by 0 bases and J by 1 base, with 7 bases between the two germline ends. Germline V gives CDR1 SGHKS, CDR2 YYEKEE (reference sequence). CDR3 length equals 14 residues. The CDR3, as DNA: TGTGCCAGCAGCTTGGACAGTTGGAACACTGAAGCTTTCTTT. Protein sequence: CASSLDSWNTEAFF.